The following is a T cell receptor beta chain sequence with its context. The antigen is not known. The data originate from a study of T cells in narcolepsy. Study-level background: Patients with NT1 or NT2 and healthy control donors were enrolled.

Whole-study findings and limits: Same-patient CSF and blood CD4+ T cell clonotypes included HCRT-specific and TRIB2-specific autoreactive ones. Blood of same and different patients, but not healthy controls, reportedly held recurring autoreactive clonotypes. Autoreactive clone sequences were missing from some blood memory CD4+ repertoires.

Produced via immunoSEQ multiplex PCR; TCRdb's table is partial and in-frame only. The sample shows tens of thousands of clones, 75% to 90% of them seen only once. The CDR3 is 14 amino acids. The junction had 6 bases not matched to a gene; V was cut back by 7 bases and J by 3 bases. Germline lookup yields CDR1 MDHEN and CDR2 SYDVKM. Sequencing input: CD45RA- memory CD4+ T cells from PBMCs. The sequence came from a human donor with narcolepsy. J is TRBJ1-2 and V is TRBV28; TRBD1 matches at 9 bases. The CDR3 sequence: CASTLQGADYGYTF. The CDR3 region has the DNA TGTGCCAGCACCCTACAGGGGGCAGACTATGGCTACACCTTC.